The 8 T cell receptor beta chains presented below share a single source sample, sequenced in a study of cytomegalovirus exposure and HLA in healthy donors (TCRdb year 2017). The receptor library was made with the immunoSEQ multiplex PCR assay. Entries here come from immuneACCESS through TCRdb and include only in-frame sequences with V and J called. Some clones fail to appear in such tables; in the studies checked, an unresolved V gene covers under half of the shortfall, and the cause of the remainder is unknown. For this sample there are roughly 130,000 clones; roughly 81% appear just once. The top ten hold 1.4% of the sample. Sequencing was performed on PBMCs. The source of these receptors is a woman aged 30 to 39 in good health and CMV-seronegative.

The gene calls are TRBV7-6 and TRBJ2-2, with 7 nucleotides matching TRBD1. J gave up 3 bases and V 1 base, and 5 bases lay outside the gene matches. The CDR3 covers 16 residues. Germline CDR1 and CDR2: SGHVS and FNYEAQ. As DNA, the CDR3 is TGTGCCAGCAGCTTAGGAGGGGGCGCCGACACCGGGGAGCTGTTTTTT. It specifies CASSLGGGADTGELFF.

This clone appeared once. The V call is TRBV23-1, the J call TRBJ2-4, with D perhaps TRBD1 (6 bases). TRBV23-1 has ORF status, its function being uncertain. Trimming stripped 8 bases from V and 4 bases from J, with 15 bases between. CDR3 size: 14 residues. CDR3 amino acids: CASESIGQKNIQYF. Here the CDR3 DNA reads TGCGCCAGCGAATCGATAGGACAGAAAAACATTCAGTACTTC.

This chain connects TRBV6-5 to TRBJ1-3, with D uncertain. The CDR3 is 15 residues long. CDR1 and CDR2 (germline): MNHEY, SVGAGI. The V and J ends lost 0 bases and 2 bases respectively, with 8 bases between them. In DNA form, the CDR3 reads TGTGCCAGCAGTTACTCGTCGGTGGCTGGAAACACCATATATTTT. This codes for CASSYSSVAGNTIYF.

The CDR3 loop reads CASSGRGHLADTQYF. CDR3 bases: TGTGCCAGCAGCGGCAGGGGGCATTTGGCAGATACGCAGTATTTT. J is TRBJ2-3 and V is TRBV9, with TRBD1 matching 8 bases. The CDR3 length is 15 residues. Per germline, CDR1 SGDLS and CDR2 YYNGEE. Trimming cost V 3 bases and J 4 bases; bases outside gene matches: 7.

V usage is TRBV10-3 and J usage is TRBJ2-6; D may be TRBD2 (5 bases). The CDR3 is 15 amino acids. Trimming took 7 bases from V and 2 from J, leaving 12 bases between them. Germline values: CDR1 ENHRY, CDR2 SYGVKD. The CDR3 DNA reads as TGTGCCATCACCGATGGGCGGGCTGGGGCCAACGTCCTGACTTTC. Translation: CAITDGRAGANVLTF.

This clone has a single count. The rearrangement links TRBV27 to TRBJ2-7; the D gene is possibly TRBD1 (5 bases). The germline V gene encodes CDR1 MNHEY and CDR2 SMNVEV (reference sequence). This CDR3 comprises 14 residues. V was trimmed by 2 bases and J by 2 bases, leaving 10 bases between them. The CDR3 here is CASSLMGRAYEQYF. The CDR3, as DNA: TGTGCCAGCAGTTTAATGGGCAGGGCCTACGAGCAGTACTTC.

The CDR3 coding sequence is TGTGCCAGCAGTTACTCGACAGGCTCTGGAAACACCATATATTTT. Translation: CASSYSTGSGNTIYF. This chain connects TRBV6-6 to TRBJ1-3; possible D gene TRBD1, 6 bases. CDR3 length equals 15 residues. The germline CDR1 and CDR2 sequences are MNHNY and SVGAGI (reference sequence). Trimming took off 0 bases at V and 0 bases at J, with 6 bases between the two ends.

The chain employs TRBV4-3 and TRBJ1-2, with no clear D. Per the germline V gene, CDR1 is LGHNA and CDR2 is YSLEER. Deletions cut 1 base from V and 4 bases from J, with 16 bases between. The CDR3 covers 16 residues. Written as DNA, the CDR3 is TGCGCCAGCAGCCAAGTTCCCCCCGGGATAATCTATGGCTACACCTTC. It is translated as CASSQVPPGIIYGYTF.